The sequence of this TCR beta chain was determined in a study of T-cell memory formation after mild COVID-19. Turning to the study itself: TCR clusters were largely donor specific. Study-level points and caveats: Most CD4+ clones that shrank were in CM and EM, while CD8+ ones turned up in EMRA. Clones that shrank (day 15 to 85) were balanced CD4/CD8, whereas later expanders leaned CD4+. Certain responding clones were present in pre-infection memory, suggesting participation of cross-reactive memory.

Details on this clonotype: As yet, its antigen is unknown.

V dropped 4 bases and J dropped 8; count of bases not matched to a gene: 6. CDR1 and CDR2 (germline): ENHRY, SYGVKD. CDR3 length: 14 amino acids. Using its own MiXCR run on the 5' RACE reads, TCRdb lists one record per CDR3 protein. The data show around 510,000 distinct CDR3 sequences, about a fifth seen once. The TCR was taken from an adult woman who had mild COVID-19 (a few samples of this study predate the infection). Cell type and time point are not known. The gene calls are TRBV10-3 and TRBJ1-2, with 11 positions matching TRBD1. Sequencing was performed on PBMCs or a T cell subset sorted from them (not recorded which). For the CDR3, the DNA is TGTGCCATCAGTGGGACAGGGGGCTTCTCGGGCTACACCTTC. It encodes CAISGTGGFSGYTF.